The 30 T cell receptor beta chains in this list originate from one sample, sequenced in a study of cytomegalovirus exposure and HLA in healthy donors. In the PCR, 60 Vbeta and 13 Jbeta primers were used. Using immunoSEQ multiplex PCR, the repertoire was profiled, and TCRdb retains in-frame clones only, with some absent. The repertoire includes roughly 69,000 clones, 65% to 70% of them detected once, and roughly 15% sits in the top ten. The sample comprised PBMCs. The receptor source for this set is a male donor in good health and CMV-seropositive.

The chain joins TRBV7-6 to TRBJ2-5; 11 bases fit TRBD2. The ends lost 0 bases at V and 1 base at J; junction bases unmatched: 10. The germline CDR1 and CDR2 sequences are SGHVS and FNYEAQ. The CDR3 consists of 19 residues. As DNA, the CDR3 is TGTGCCAGCAGCTTAGCCGCTGGACCGGGGACTAGCGGCCAAGAGACCCAGTACTTC. It translates to CASSLAAGPGTSGQETQYF.

This sequence joins TRBV5-1 and TRBJ2-2; 10 bases agree with TRBD1. From germline, CDR1 is SGHRS and CDR2 YFSETQ. The junction had 15 bases not matched to a gene; V was cut back by 3 bases and J by 7 bases. CDR3 length: 18 residues. Here the CDR3 DNA reads TGCGCCAGCAGCTATCAGCCCCGGGGGACAGGGGCGGACGGGGAGCTGTTTTTT. Protein: CASSYQPRGTGADGELFF.

This chain joins TRBV14 and TRBJ2-1; 7 nucleotides agree with TRBD1. Germline CDR1 SGHDN, CDR2 FVKESK. V lost 1 base, J lost 6 bases, and 0 bases stayed unmatched. The CDR3 is 13 residues long. The CDR3 nucleotides are TGTGCCAGCAGCCAAGGACAGGGCAATGAGCAGTTCTTC. Its translation: CASSQGQGNEQFF.

This chain connects TRBV7-9 to TRBJ2-4, with D maybe TRBD1 (6 bases). The V end lost 5 bases, the J end lost 0 bases, and 11 bases lay between the germline ends. The CDR3 runs to 15 residues. CDR1 is SEHNR and CDR2 is FQNEAQ in the germline V gene (reference sequence). The CDR3 bases are TGTGCCAGCAGCGTCGGGACACCAGCCAAAAACATTCAGTACTTC. It translates to CASSVGTPAKNIQYF.

The chain carries TRBV4-3 and TRBJ2-1; the D gene is possibly TRBD1 (5 bases). The CDR3 totals 15 residues. The V end lost 3 bases, the J end lost 5 bases, and 14 bases lay between the germline ends. From germline, CDR1 is LGHNA and CDR2 YSLEER. For the CDR3, the DNA is TGCGCCAGCAGCCACCTGGCGGACACCAACAATGAGCAGTTCTTC. It specifies CASSHLADTNNEQFF.

This clone was seen only a few times. V is TRBV15 and J is TRBJ2-1; tentatively, D is TRBD2 (5 bases). Deletions cut 3 bases from V and 4 bases from J, with 10 bases between. Germline-derived CDR1 and CDR2 are LNHNV and YYDKDF (reference sequence). This CDR3 spans 14 amino acids. The CDR3 reads CATSSGGGYNEQFF. The CDR3 bases are TGTGCCACCAGCAGTGGAGGCGGGTACAATGAGCAGTTCTTC.

There are a few counts of this clone. The chain joins TRBV28 to TRBJ1-4, with a weak D call TRBD1 (6 bases). Germline loops: CDR1 MDHEN, CDR2 SYDVKM. This CDR3 comprises 14 residues. The ends were cut back, 6 bases at V and 6 bases at J, with 14 bases in the middle. Written as DNA, the CDR3 is TGTGCCAGCAGCCCTGGAGGGGGGGATGAAAAACTGTTTTTT. Translating gives CASSPGGGDEKLFF.

V gene TRBV5-6 combines with J gene TRBJ1-1; D might be TRBD1 (6 bases). CDR1 is SGHDT and CDR2 is YYEEEE in the germline V gene. V was shortened by 3 bases and J by 2 bases, with 8 bases between the two germline ends. This CDR3 contains 13 residues. CDR3 in amino acids: CASSSGANTEAFF. The CDR3 nucleotides are TGTGCCAGCAGCTCAGGGGCAAACACTGAAGCTTTCTTT. Combining the CDR3 with reference TRBV5-6 and TRBJ1-1 gives the whole variable domain DAGVTQSPTHLIKTRGQQVTLRCSPKSGHDTVSWYQQALGQGPQFIFQYYEEEERQRGNFPDRFSGHQFPNYSSELNVNALLLGDSALYLCASSSGANTEAFFGQGTRLTVV.

The chain joins TRBV5-1 to TRBJ1-2, with TRBD1 matching 9 bases. Looked up from germline, CDR1 is SGHRS and CDR2 is YFSETQ. The CDR3 has 14 residues. V lost 4 bases to trimming and J lost 8 bases; unmatched junction nucleotides: 9. The CDR3 DNA is TGCGCCAGCAGCGAACCGGGACAGGGCGACGGCTACACCTTC. Translating it yields CASSEPGQGDGYTF.

V usage is TRBV5-1 and J usage is TRBJ2-5; TRBD2 matches at 7 bases. Germline V CDR1 and CDR2: SGHRS, YFSETQ. The CDR3 is 15 residues long. V trimming: 4 bases; J trimming: 7 bases; junction bases outside the gene matches: 13. The CDR3 spells CASSLHLAAQRTQYF. In DNA, the CDR3 is TGCGCCAGCAGCCTACACCTAGCGGCCCAGCGGACCCAGTACTTC.

The chain combines TRBV7-9 with TRBJ1-4; D is possibly TRBD1 (6 bases). V was shortened by 5 bases and J by 4 bases, with 14 bases between the two germline ends. The CDR3 is made up of 15 amino acids. Germline values: CDR1 SEHNR, CDR2 FQNEAQ (reference sequence). This CDR3 is CASSPLTGVNEKLFF. The CDR3 DNA reads as TGTGCCAGCAGCCCCTTGACAGGAGTTAATGAAAAACTGTTTTTT. Full variable domain (remainder filled in from reference TRBV7-9 and TRBJ1-4): DTGVSQNPRHKITKRGQNVTFRCDPISEHNRLYWYRQTLGQGPEFLTYFQNEAQLEKSRLLSDRFSAERPKGSFSTLEIQRTEQGDSAMYLCASSPLTGVNEKLFFGSGTQLSVL.

The chain combines TRBV7-9 with TRBJ2-7; D is perhaps TRBD1 (6 bases). The V end was cut by 6 bases, the J end by 4 bases, with 13 bases between. The CDR3 sequence is 13 residues long. Looked up from germline, CDR1 is SEHNR and CDR2 is FQNEAQ (reference sequence). CDR3 loop: CASSRQANYEQYF. CDR3 nucleotide sequence: TGTGCCAGCAGTAGACAGGCTAATTACGAGCAGTACTTC.

J is TRBJ1-4 and V is TRBV7-2; tentatively, D is TRBD1 (5 bases). The CDR3 loop spans 14 amino acids. Trimming took 5 bases from V and 6 from J, leaving 13 bases between them. Germline V CDR1 and CDR2: SGHTA, FQGNSA. In DNA, the CDR3 is TGTGCCAGCAGCCCGACAGCTTGGGATGAAAAACTGTTTTTT. It translates to CASSPTAWDEKLFF.

The chain employs TRBV5-1 and TRBJ1-3, with D unresolved. Trimming pared 5 bases from V and 2 bases from J, leaving 11 bases between. CDR1 is SGHRS, CDR2 YFSETQ, per germline. The CDR3 totals 14 residues. The CDR3 reads CASRVGEAGNTIYF. The CDR3 bases are TGCGCCAGCAGGGTCGGGGAGGCTGGAAACACCATATATTTT.

V and J are TRBV18 and TRBJ1-4; 9 bases match TRBD1. This CDR3 comprises 15 residues. Per the germline V gene, CDR1 is KGHSH and CDR2 is LQKENI. J lost 10 bases, V lost 0 bases, and 6 bases had no gene match. The CDR3 loop reads CASSPPGQGVGKLFF. For the CDR3, the DNA is TGTGCCAGCTCACCACCGGGACAGGGAGTAGGAAAACTGTTTTTT.

On this clone: Relative to the germline gene, one junction end is altered; a read error may explain this. V usage is TRBV6-1 and J usage is TRBJ1-4; 7 bases match TRBD1. The CDR3 runs 15 residues. Germline CDR1 MNHNS, CDR2 SASEGT. The DNA for the CDR3 is TGTGCCAGCAGTGTCTTAGGGGGCACTATTGAAAAACTGTTTTTT. Translation: CASSVLGGTIEKLFF.

The chain links TRBV11-2 to TRBJ1-4; the D is unclear. CDR1 and CDR2 (germline): SGHAT, FQNNGV. The CDR3 is made up of 16 amino acids. Trimming stripped 5 bases from V and 0 bases from J, with 13 bases between. In DNA form, the CDR3 reads TGTGCCAGCAGCCGGGATTTGGGTGCAACTAATGAAAAACTGTTTTTT. It translates to CASSRDLGATNEKLFF. Full variable domain (remainder filled in from reference TRBV11-2 and TRBJ1-4): EAGVAQSPRYKIIEKRQSVAFWCNPISGHATLYWYQQILGQGPKLLIQFQNNGVVDDSQLPKDRFSAERLKGVDSTLKIQPAKLEDSAVYLCASSRDLGATNEKLFFGSGTQLSVL.

This sequence joins TRBV7-3 and TRBJ2-5; D is ambiguous. The V end lost 5 bases, the J end lost 5 bases, and 12 bases lay between the germline ends. Germline V gene data show CDR1 as SGHTA and CDR2 as FQGTGA. The CDR3 runs 13 residues. The CDR3 DNA sequence: TGTGCCAGCAGCCCCGATCTAGGCGAGACCCAGTACTTC. Protein: CASSPDLGETQYF.

The V and J genes are TRBV6-5 and TRBJ1-4; TRBD1 matches 10 bases. Germline CDR1 reads MNHEY; CDR2 reads SVGAGI. V shed 0 bases and J 5 bases; nucleotides not matched to a gene: 0. The CDR3 has 15 residues. CDR3 nucleotide sequence: TGTGCCAGCAGTTACTCGGACAGGGGGAATGAAAAACTGTTTTTT. Its protein product is CASSYSDRGNEKLFF.

The DNA of the CDR3 is TGTGCCAGCAGCTTGCAGGGGGTTAATTCACCCCTCCACTTT. It yields the protein CASSLQGVNSPLHF. The V and J genes are TRBV7-2 and TRBJ1-6; 7 bases agree with TRBD1. The CDR3 loop spans 14 amino acids. V lost 3 bases, J lost 6 bases, and 2 bases stayed unmatched. Per the germline V gene, CDR1 is SGHTA and CDR2 is FQGNSA.

As concerns this clone: One end of the junction is discordant with germline, which a read error may explain. The chain employs TRBV5-1 and TRBJ1-2, with 9 positions matching TRBD1. The CDR3 covers 11 residues. Germline-derived CDR1 and CDR2 are SGHRS and YFSETQ. CDR3 amino acids: CASSLQGAWVF. The CDR3 coding sequence is TGCGCCAGCAGCTTACAGGGGGCGTGGGTCTTC.

The rearrangement uses TRBV15 and TRBJ2-7, with 7 bases identical to TRBD1. This CDR3 spans 13 amino acids. CDR1 is LNHNV and CDR2 is YYDKDF in the germline V gene (reference sequence). J gave up 6 bases and V 5 bases, and 7 bases lay outside the gene matches. CDR3 residues: CATSVRQGSEQYF. The CDR3 bases are TGTGCCACCAGCGTACGACAGGGTAGCGAGCAGTACTTC. The entire variable domain, with the rest obtained from reference TRBV15 and TRBJ2-7, is as follows: DAMVIQNPRYQVTQFGKPVTLSCSQTLNHNVMYWYQQKSSQAPKLLFHYYDKDFNNEADTPDNFQSRRPNTSFCFLDIRSPGLGDTAMYLCATSVRQGSEQYFGPGTRLTVT.

This clone was seen a few times. The chain employs TRBV4-1 and TRBJ1-2; 8 bases fit TRBD1. The germline V gene encodes CDR1 MGHRA and CDR2 YSYEKL. V lost 2 bases, J lost 3 bases, and 2 bases stayed unmatched. The CDR3 is made up of 14 amino acids. CDR3 residues: CASSQQQGDYGYTF. For the CDR3, the DNA is TGCGCCAGCAGCCAACAACAGGGGGACTATGGCTACACCTTC.

This clone came up a few times. CDR3 sequence: CASSLGTSGSTDTQYF. The DNA for the CDR3 is TGTGCCAGCAGCTTAGGGACTAGCGGAAGCACAGATACGCAGTATTTT. V gene TRBV7-2 combines with J gene TRBJ2-3, with 10 nucleotides matching TRBD2. The CDR3 spans 16 residues. The V gene's germline CDR1 is SGHTA and CDR2 FQGNSA. V lost 1 base and J lost 0; bases outside the gene matches: 1.

This clone occurred once. The chain couples TRBV7-9 to TRBJ2-7, with a possible D match to TRBD1 (6 bases). The CDR3 is made up of 14 amino acids. The germline V gene encodes CDR1 SEHNR and CDR2 FQNEAQ (reference sequence). V was cut by 3 bases and J by 4 bases, with 13 bases left in between. CDR3 sequence: CASSFLGGNYEQYF. CDR3 nucleotides: TGTGCCAGCAGCTTTCTAGGGGGAAATTACGAGCAGTACTTC. Using reference TRBV7-9 and TRBJ2-7 for the parts outside the CDR3, the full variable domain is DTGVSQNPRHKITKRGQNVTFRCDPISEHNRLYWYRQTLGQGPEFLTYFQNEAQLEKSRLLSDRFSAERPKGSFSTLEIQRTEQGDSAMYLCASSFLGGNYEQYFGPGTRLTVT.

As to this clone: This CDR3 is also generated by other DNA sequences in the sample. The gene calls are TRBV5-1 and TRBJ2-1; a possible D gene is TRBD1 (5 bases). The length of the CDR3 is 14 residues. V lost 0 bases and J 4 bases, leaving 8 bases between the germline ends. CDR1 SGHRS and CDR2 YFSETQ come from the germline V gene. For the CDR3, the DNA is TGCGCCAGCAGCTTGGTCGGACAATACAATGAGCAGTTCTTC. Its protein product is CASSLVGQYNEQFF.

The V call is TRBV7-2, the J call TRBJ1-1; 7 positions match TRBD1. This CDR3 spans 14 amino acids. CDR1 and CDR2 (germline): SGHTA, FQGNSA. The V and J ends lost 3 bases and 5 bases, in that order; junction bases with no gene match: 6. The CDR3 DNA is TGTGCCAGCAGCTTTACAGGGGCCATAACTGAAGCTTTCTTT. This gives the protein CASSFTGAITEAFF.

The chain employs TRBV7-2 and TRBJ2-5; 8 bases are a match to TRBD1. J lost 5 bases, V lost 4 bases, and 12 bases had no gene match. Germline V CDR1 and CDR2: SGHTA, FQGNSA. The CDR3 covers 16 residues. For the CDR3, the DNA is TGTGCCAGCAGCTCCCGGACAGGGAGGTCGGAGGAGACCCAGTACTTC. As protein: CASSSRTGRSEETQYF.

This rearrangement joins TRBV5-1 to TRBJ2-5, with 8 nucleotides matching TRBD1. The V gene end was trimmed by 3 bases and the J gene end by 2 bases; junction bases not matched to a gene: 6. The CDR3 runs to 15 residues. Germline loops: CDR1 SGHRS, CDR2 YFSETQ. The CDR3 nucleotides read TGCGCCAGCAGCTCATCCGGGACAGGACAAGAGACCCAGTACTTC. This codes for CASSSSGTGQETQYF.

The V and J genes are TRBV15 and TRBJ1-5, with 7 nucleotides matching TRBD1. V was pared by 3 bases and J by 6 bases, with 8 bases of the junction left unmatched. The CDR3 length is 15 residues. Looked up from germline, CDR1 is LNHNV and CDR2 is YYDKDF (reference sequence). The chain's CDR3 is CATSSPYRGGQPQHF. CDR3 DNA sequence: TGTGCCACCAGCAGCCCTTACAGGGGTGGTCAGCCCCAGCATTTT.